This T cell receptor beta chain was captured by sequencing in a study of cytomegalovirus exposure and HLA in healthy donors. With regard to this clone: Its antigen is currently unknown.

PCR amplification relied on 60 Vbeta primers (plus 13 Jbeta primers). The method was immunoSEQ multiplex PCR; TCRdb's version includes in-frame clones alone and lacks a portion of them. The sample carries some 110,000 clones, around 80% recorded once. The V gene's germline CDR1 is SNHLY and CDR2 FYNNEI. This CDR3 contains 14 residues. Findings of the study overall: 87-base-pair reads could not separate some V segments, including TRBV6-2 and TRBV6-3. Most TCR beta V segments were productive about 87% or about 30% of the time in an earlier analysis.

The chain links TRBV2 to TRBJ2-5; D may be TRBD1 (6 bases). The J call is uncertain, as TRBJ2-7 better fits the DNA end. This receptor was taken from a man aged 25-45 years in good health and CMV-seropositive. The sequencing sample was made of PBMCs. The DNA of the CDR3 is TGTGCCAGCAAGGGTGAATTACAGGGATACGAGCAGTACTTC. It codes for CASKGELQGYEQYF.